These 28 T cell receptor beta chains were sequenced from one sample in a study of T cells in Graves' hyperthyroidism and ophthalmopathy. Using RNA transcripts as the source, TCR beta CDR3 regions were amplified. First-round RT-PCR of the TCR CDR3 relied on the HTBI primer set. MiXCR, run by TCRdb on the multiplex PCR reads, gives a single entry per CDR3 protein. The sample holds about 200,000 distinct CDR3 sequences, around 17% seen once. The specimen was blood. Every receptor here comes from a woman aged 45 to 65 with Graves' hyperthyroidism.

The table lists this clonotype with many counts. J is TRBJ2-1 and V is TRBV24-1; TRBD2 matches 15 bases. The germline V gene has CDR1 KGHDR and CDR2 SFDVKD. The CDR3 is 17 amino acids. With 3 bases clipped from V and 9 bases from J, the junction kept 8 bases outside the gene matches. The CDR3 DNA reads as TGTGCCACCAGTGATAGAGGAGGGACTAGCGGGAGGACTGAGCAGTTCTTC. Amino acids: CATSDRGGTSGRTEQFF.

This chain links TRBV29-1 with TRBJ1-2; D perhaps matches TRBD1 (6 bases). Germline V gives CDR1 SQVTM, CDR2 ANQGSEA. Trimming removed 0 bases from V and 7 bases from J, with 18 bases in between. The CDR3 sequence is 15 residues long. CDR3 bases: TGCAGCGTTGAAGATTACGACCCAGGGGTGGGTGGCTACACCTTC. This translates into CSVEDYDPGVGGYTF.

This clonotype has ten or more counts. The chain recombines TRBV7-9 with TRBJ2-7; possible D gene TRBD2, 5 bases. CDR1 and CDR2 from the germline V gene are SEHNR and FQNEAQ (reference sequence). This CDR3 contains 21 residues. The ends were cut back, 2 bases at V and 2 bases at J, with 31 bases in the middle. CDR3: CASSLNRRRGELFTGTYEQYF. For the CDR3, the DNA is TGTGCCAGCAGCTTAAACCGCCGCCGGGGTGAATTGTTTACGGGCACCTACGAGCAGTACTTC.

This clonotype appeared a few times. This chain uses TRBV14 with TRBJ2-1; D ambiguous. The CDR3 is 13 amino acids. V was clipped by 3 bases and J by 7 bases, with 10 bases between them. Germline V gene lookup returns CDR1 SGHDN and CDR2 FVKESK. This CDR3 reads CASSHPGRNEQFF. DNA for the CDR3: TGTGCCAGCAGCCACCCAGGACGTAATGAGCAGTTCTTC. Drawing the rest from reference TRBV14 and TRBJ2-1, the complete variable domain is EAGVTQFPSHSVIEKGQTVTLRCDPISGHDNLYWYRRVMGKEIKFLLHFVKESKQDESGMPNNRFLAERTGGTYSTLKVQPAELEDSGVYFCASSHPGRNEQFFGPGTRLTVL.

The table lists this clonotype with many counts. The J gene is TRBJ2-7, the V gene TRBV29-1; 8 nucleotides align to TRBD1. The CDR3 sequence is 14 residues long. The germline gives CDR1 SQVTM, CDR2 ANQGSEA. V shed 6 bases and J 4 bases; nucleotides not matched to a gene: 11. DNA of the CDR3: TGCAGCGTCCGAAAGGCTCAGGGGGCTTACGAGCAGTACTTC. Translation gives CSVRKAQGAYEQYF.

The V and J genes are TRBV12-3 or TRBV12-4 and TRBJ2-1; weak D call: TRBD1 (6 bases). V was trimmed by 4 bases and J by 9 bases, leaving 13 bases between them. The CDR3 consists of 13 residues. The CDR3 sequence is CASSSPRTAEQFF. The CDR3 bases are TGTGCCAGCAGTTCACCGCGGACAGCTGAGCAGTTCTTC.

Regarding this clonotype: A clone one base away is much larger, so this may be a read error. The chain recombines TRBV27 with TRBJ1-6, with D unclear. Per the germline V gene, CDR1 is MNHEY and CDR2 is SMNVEV (reference sequence). The CDR3 is made up of 13 amino acids. V shed 2 bases and J shed 8 bases, with 7 bases lying between them. CDR3 coding DNA: TGTGCCAGCAGTTTACAGGAGGATTCACCCCTCCACTTT. This encodes CASSLQEDSPLHF.

In this sample, this clonotype turned up a few times. V is TRBV18 and J is TRBJ2-2; the D is unclear. The V gene lost 3 bases and the J gene lost 1 base, with 12 bases spanning the gap. Germline V CDR1 and CDR2: KGHSH, LQKENI. This CDR3 spans 16 amino acids. The CDR3 region is CASSPLLVENTGELFF. Here the CDR3 DNA reads TGTGCCAGCTCACCTCTTTTAGTCGAGAACACCGGGGAGCTGTTTTTT.

Many counts were recorded for this clonotype. The chain combines TRBV20-1 with TRBJ2-7, with TRBD2 matching over 7 bases. Per germline, CDR1 DFQATT and CDR2 SNEGSKA (reference sequence). After removal of 6 bases from V and 2 bases from J, the junction contained 7 bases not matched to a gene. The CDR3 is 13 residues long. CDR3 nucleotide sequence: TGCAGTGCCGCCAGCGGGATGACCTACGAGCAGTACTTC. Its translation is CSAASGMTYEQYF.

This clonotype came up many times. The J gene is TRBJ2-7, the V gene TRBV12-3 or TRBV12-4; 9 bases agree with TRBD1. CDR3 size: 13 residues. The junction had 3 bases not matched to a gene; V was cut back by 5 bases and J by 4 bases. The CDR3 is CASSTGGGYEQYF. In DNA form, the CDR3 reads TGTGCCAGCAGTACAGGGGGCGGTTACGAGCAGTACTTC.

This clonotype was found many times. This chain connects TRBV18 to TRBJ1-5; no reliable D call. The CDR3 sequence is 13 residues long. V lost 1 base to trimming and J lost 5 bases, with 6 bases between them. Germline values: CDR1 KGHSH, CDR2 LQKENI. CDR3 in amino acids: CASSPQRDQPQHF. The CDR3 DNA reads as TGTGCCAGCTCACCACAAAGAGATCAGCCCCAGCATTTT.

This clonotype occurred many times. This chain uses TRBV5-6 with TRBJ1-2; no clear D gene. The CDR3 length is 15 residues. V gave up 4 bases and J gave up 5 bases, with 18 bases separating them. Germline CDR1 and CDR2: SGHDT and YYEEEE. CDR3 bases: TGTGCCAGCAGCCCTGCTGCTGCTGAGAGGTATGGCTACACCTTC. Protein: CASSPAAAERYGYTF.

Ten or more counts support this clonotype. CDR3 protein: CASSGAVTYEQYF. The CDR3 DNA reads as TGTGCCAGCAGCGGGGCGGTTACCTACGAGCAGTACTTC. The chain couples TRBV9 to TRBJ2-7, with unresolved D. The CDR3 has 13 residues. Trimming took off 3 bases at V and 2 bases at J, with 9 bases between the two ends. Germline V gene data show CDR1 as SGDLS and CDR2 as YYNGEE. The whole variable domain, remainder taken from reference TRBV9 and TRBJ2-7, is DSGVTQTPKHLITATGQRVTLRCSPRSGDLSVYWYQQSLDQGLQFLIQYYNGEERAKGNILERFSAQQFPDLHSELNLSSLELGDSALYFCASSGAVTYEQYFGPGTRLTVT.

In its sample, this clonotype was seen a few times. The chain has TRBV11-3 and TRBJ2-2; no firm D call. V dropped 2 bases and J dropped 4 bases, with 14 bases sitting between them. The CDR3 extends over 16 amino acids. Germline CDR1 and CDR2: SGHNT and YENEEA. The CDR3 DNA reads TGTGCCAGCAGCTTATTAGGGAACACGGGCACCGGGGAGCTGTTTTTT. Its protein is CASSLLGNTGTGELFF.

This clonotype was seen a handful of times. A read error may produce the germline difference seen at one junction end. The chain joins TRBV20-1 to TRBJ1-4; no definite D call. This CDR3 has 14 amino acids. Germline-derived CDR1 and CDR2 are DFQATT and SNEGSKA (reference sequence). Here the CDR3 reads CSARGGAPNEKLLF. The CDR3 region has the DNA TGCAGTGCTAGAGGTGGAGCCCCTAATGAAAAACTGCTTTTT.

This clonotype was recorded many times. V is TRBV10-3 and J is TRBJ1-1; TRBD1 might be the D (5 bases). Trimming shortened V by 10 bases and J by 1 base, and 7 bases separated the two germline ends. CDR1 and CDR2 from the germline V gene are ENHRY and SYGVKD. This CDR3 is built from 11 residues. The CDR3 DNA is TGTGCCAGCGGACAGAACACTGAAGCTTTCTTT. It translates to CASGQNTEAFF.

A few counts support this clonotype. The chain links TRBV4-2 to TRBJ2-3; 8 bases fit TRBD1. This CDR3 is 15 amino acids long. Trimming took 0 bases from V and 5 from J; bases not matched to a gene: 4. CDR1 and CDR2 (germline): LGHNA, YNFKEQ. CDR3 nucleotides: TGTGCCAGCAGCCAAGAGGACAGGGCGGGAGATACGCAGTATTTT. It codes for CASSQEDRAGDTQYF.

The CDR3 here is CASSEDRGRLTEAFF. The CDR3 DNA is TGTGCCAGCAGTGAAGATCGGGGACGGCTAACTGAAGCTTTCTTT. The rearrangement links TRBV6-1 to TRBJ1-1; D may be TRBD1 (5 bases). This CDR3 comprises 15 residues. The V gene lost 1 base and the J gene lost 5 bases, with 14 bases spanning the gap. Germline V gives CDR1 MNHNS, CDR2 SASEGT.

This rearrangement joins TRBV10-1 to TRBJ1-1, with 10 bases that match TRBD1. J lost 4 bases, V lost 6 bases, and 14 bases had no gene match. This CDR3 is built from 17 residues. Germline V lookup: CDR1 WNHNN, CDR2 SYGVQD (reference sequence). Here the CDR3 DNA reads TGCGCCAGCAGCGCCGGGACAGGGGCGAATTGGGGCACTGAAGCTTTCTTT. It codes for CASSAGTGANWGTEAFF.

The CDR3 nucleotides read TGTGCCAGCGGCAGGGGGTTAAGCAGCTCCTACGAGCAGTACTTC. Its translation: CASGRGLSSSYEQYF. The chain links TRBV28 to TRBJ2-7; 7 bases fit TRBD1. The CDR3 length is 15 residues. Germline V gene sequence: CDR1 MDHEN, CDR2 SYDVKM. After removal of 8 bases from V and 0 bases from J, the junction contained 10 bases not matched to a gene.

The table lists this clonotype with many counts. The chain couples TRBV5-1 to TRBJ2-3; the match to TRBD2 covers 14 bases. The germline V gene encodes CDR1 SGHRS and CDR2 YFSETQ. This CDR3 has 19 residues. J lost 5 bases, V lost 0 bases, and 11 bases had no gene match. The CDR3 protein is CASSLAGTSGRVGGDTQYF. The CDR3 coding sequence is TGCGCCAGCAGCTTGGCCGGGACTAGCGGGAGAGTGGGTGGAGATACGCAGTATTTT.

This clonotype appeared a few times. The rearrangement links TRBV9 to TRBJ2-7; weak D call: TRBD1 (5 bases). The ends were cut back, 0 bases at V and 3 bases at J, with 13 bases in the middle. The CDR3 is 15 residues long. CDR1 and CDR2 (germline): SGDLS, YYNGEE. In DNA, the CDR3 is TGTGCCAGCAGCGTAGCCCCCCAGGGTAGCTACGAGCAGTACTTC. Encoded protein: CASSVAPQGSYEQYF.

A few counts support this clonotype. This sequence joins TRBV30 and TRBJ2-7; 9 positions agree with TRBD2. This CDR3 is built from 13 residues. The germline CDR1 and CDR2 sequences are GTSNPN and SVGIG (reference sequence). The V segment lost 7 bases and the J segment 0 bases; nucleotides outside the gene matches: 4. The CDR3: CAFLAGSSYEQYF. The DNA for the CDR3 is TGTGCCTTTCTAGCGGGGAGCTCCTACGAGCAGTACTTC. The variable domain in full, completed from reference TRBV30 and TRBJ2-7, reads SQTIHQWPATLVQPVGSPLSLECTVEGTSNPNLYWYRQAAGRGLQLLFYSVGIGQISSEVPQNLSASRPQDRQFILSSKKLLLSDSGFYLCAFLAGSSYEQYFGPGTRLTVT.

Remarks on this clonotype: One base away lies a much larger clone, so this may be a sequencing read error. The chain uses TRBV7-2 and TRBJ1-2, with D hard to call. CDR1 and CDR2 (germline): SGHTA, FQGNSA. The CDR3 loop spans 16 amino acids. DNA of the CDR3: TGTGCCAGCACCTTAGAGGTAGCAGCGGTTACCTATGGCTACACCTTC. This sequence encodes CASTLEVAAVTYGYTF. Looking up the rest from reference TRBV7-2 and TRBJ1-2 gives the full variable domain: GAGVSQSPSNKVTEKGKDVELRCDPISGHTALYWYRQSLGQGLEFLIYFQGNSAPDKSGLPSDRFSAERTGGSVSTLTIQRTQQEDSAVYLCASTLEVAAVTYGYTFGSGTRLTVV.

The rearrangement uses TRBV25-1 and TRBJ2-3, with 9 bases matching TRBD2. The CDR3 is 19 residues long. V dropped 5 bases and J dropped 2; count of bases not matched to a gene: 17. Germline CDR1 and CDR2: MGHDK and SYGVNS. CDR3 in amino acids: CASSPYRSIAGELTDTQYF. In DNA, the CDR3 is TGTGCCAGCAGTCCCTATCGATCTATAGCGGGAGAACTCACAGATACGCAGTATTTT.

This clonotype occurred many times. The chain uses TRBV12-3 or TRBV12-4 and TRBJ1-5, with D possibly being TRBD1 (5 bases). V lost 5 bases, J lost 7 bases, and 15 bases lay in between. The CDR3 is 14 amino acids. CDR3 sequence reads: CASSKTRGGQPQHF. The DNA of the CDR3 is TGTGCCAGCAGTAAGACGAGGGGCGGGCAGCCCCAGCATTTT.

This clonotype was picked up a small number of times. The chain is built from TRBV11-1 and TRBJ1-6; the D is unclear. The CDR3 runs 13 residues. V lost 8 bases and J 11 bases, leaving 16 bases between the germline ends. The V gene's germline CDR1 is SGHAT and CDR2 FQDESV (reference sequence). The CDR3 region has the DNA TGTGCCAGCTGCGAAAGTGGTCGGGCACCCCTCCACTTT. It is translated as CASCESGRAPLHF.

This clonotype was found a few times. The chain is built from TRBV20-1 and TRBJ1-1; D gene ambiguous. The CDR3 is 14 residues long. Germline V gene sequence: CDR1 DFQATT, CDR2 SNEGSKA (reference sequence). Trimming removed 6 bases from V and 0 bases from J, with 14 bases in between. As DNA, the CDR3 is TGCAGTGCAACCTACGGGAGTCTGAACACTGAAGCTTTCTTT. Translation: CSATYGSLNTEAFF.